This passage covers 13 T cell receptor beta chains from one sample sequenced in a study of blood T cells in healthy people across ages. Then a second PCR, running roughly 7 to 11 cycles, was carried out with a sample-barcoded 5' primer and a J-beta primer mix. Using its own MiXCR run on the 5' RACE reads, TCRdb lists one record per CDR3 protein. Found here are 1.5 million to 2 million distinct CDR3 sequences, less than 50% of them singletons; the top ten hold around 2.1%. Input material: blood. These receptors originate from a woman between 40 and 55 years old in good health.

The gene calls are TRBV3-1 and TRBJ2-6; D gene unclear. Trimming took 2 bases from V and 0 from J, leaving 8 bases between them. CDR1 is LGHDT, CDR2 YNNKEL, per germline (reference sequence). This CDR3 has 16 amino acids. The CDR3 DNA is TGTGCCAGCAGCCAAAACCCGAACTCTGGGGCCAACGTCCTGACTTTC. Protein product: CASSQNPNSGANVLTF.

In this sample, this clonotype turned up once. V usage is TRBV9 and J usage is TRBJ2-3, with a tentative D call TRBD1 (6 bases). From germline, CDR1 is SGDLS and CDR2 YYNGEE. CDR3 size: 14 residues. V was pared by 5 bases and J by 5 bases, with 15 bases between. CDR3 protein: CASRDPIGGDTQYF. Written as DNA, the CDR3 is TGTGCCAGCAGGGATCCGATAGGGGGAGATACGCAGTATTTT.

This clonotype showed up just a few times. The V call is TRBV11-2, the J call TRBJ2-7; D possibly matches TRBD1 or TRBD2 (6 bases each). Germline V gene lookup returns CDR1 SGHAT and CDR2 FQNNGV. V was trimmed by 1 base and J by 5 bases, leaving 12 bases between them. The CDR3 is 14 amino acids. The CDR3 sequence: CASSLGRGGNEQYF. The CDR3 region has the DNA TGTGCCAGCAGCTTAGGTAGAGGGGGGAACGAGCAGTACTTC.

Only a few counts were recorded for this clonotype. CDR3: CASSLDPPRGMRDEQFF. CDR3 coding DNA: TGTGCCAGCAGTTTAGACCCCCCCCGGGGAATGAGGGATGAGCAGTTCTTC. The V and J genes are TRBV12-3 or TRBV12-4 and TRBJ2-1, with D possibly being TRBD2 (5 bases). The CDR3 length is 17 residues. V gave up 1 base and J gave up 8 bases, with 21 bases separating them.

There are a few counts of this clonotype. The chain is built from TRBV21-1 and TRBJ1-2; the table assigns TRBD1, which was not confirmed against the DNA. TRBV21-1 is a documented pseudogene. CDR3 size: 17 residues. CDR3 DNA: TGTGCCAGCAGCGCCTACGCTGGACAGGGAGTCGATAATGGCTACACCTTC. Residues: CASSAYAGQGVDNGYTF.

The chain has TRBV5-1 and TRBJ1-2, with 11 nucleotides matching TRBD1. V dropped 0 bases and J dropped 3; count of bases not matched to a gene: 4. The CDR3 runs to 16 residues. The germline V gene encodes CDR1 SGHRS and CDR2 YFSETQ. CDR3 nucleotide sequence: TGCGCCAGCAGCTTGGCCGGACAGGGGGCAGACTATGGCTACACCTTC. Translated: CASSLAGQGADYGYTF. Combining the CDR3 with reference TRBV5-1 and TRBJ1-2 gives the whole variable domain KAGVTQTPRYLIKTRGQQVTLSCSPISGHRSVSWYQQTPGQGLQFLFEYFSETQRNKGNFPGRFSGRQFSNSRSEMNVSTLELGDSALYLCASSLAGQGADYGYTFGSGTRLTVV.

The chain recombines TRBV20-1 with TRBJ2-1, with 11 bases aligning to TRBD2. From germline, CDR1 is DFQATT and CDR2 SNEGSKA (reference sequence). The CDR3 totals 17 residues. Trimming removed 2 bases from V and 0 bases from J; junction bases left unmatched: 6. Here the CDR3 DNA reads TGCAGTGCTAGACCTAGCGGGGGGCCAAGCTCCTACAATGAGCAGTTCTTC. Translation gives CSARPSGGPSSYNEQFF.

This clonotype has more than one count but fewer than ten. This chain uses TRBV5-1 with TRBJ2-7; 7 bases fit TRBD1. CDR1 and CDR2 (germline): SGHRS, YFSETQ. After removal of 6 bases from V and 4 bases from J, the junction contained 7 bases not matched to a gene. The CDR3 is made up of 13 amino acids. The CDR3 protein is CASKGALDYEQYF. DNA for the CDR3: TGCGCCAGCAAGGGGGCTCTGGATTACGAGCAGTACTTC. Looking up the rest from reference TRBV5-1 and TRBJ2-7 gives the full variable domain: KAGVTQTPRYLIKTRGQQVTLSCSPISGHRSVSWYQQTPGQGLQFLFEYFSETQRNKGNFPGRFSGRQFSNSRSEMNVSTLELGDSALYLCASKGALDYEQYFGPGTRLTVT.

The V gene is TRBV20-1, the J gene TRBJ2-7; 13 nucleotides match TRBD2. V trimming: 6 bases; J trimming: 2 bases; junction bases outside the gene matches: 13. Germline CDR1 is DFQATT and CDR2 is SNEGSKA (reference sequence). The length of the CDR3 is 17 residues. CDR3 nucleotide sequence: TGCAGTGCGCAGCCCTATCCGACTAGCGGGGGGACCTACGAGCAGTACTTC. This encodes CSAQPYPTSGGTYEQYF.

The chain combines TRBV9 with TRBJ2-4; 11 bases are shared with TRBD2. The end of the DNA is better explained by TRBJ2-7, so the J call may be wrong. The germline CDR1 and CDR2 sequences are SGDLS and YYNGEE. The CDR3 runs to 16 residues. The CDR3 reads CASSSTSGGQRYEQYF. The CDR3 DNA sequence: TGTGCCAGCAGCTCTACTAGCGGGGGACAAAGGTACGAGCAGTACTTC.

This clonotype was seen once. The rearrangement uses TRBV10-2 and TRBJ1-2, with TRBD1 matching over 7 bases. The CDR3 contains 15 residues. The trim removed 8 bases at V and 5 bases at J, leaving 14 bases unmatched. The germline gives CDR1 WSHSY, CDR2 SAAADI. CDR3 DNA sequence: TGCGCCAGCGCTAAGAGAGGGGGCGCAGGATATGGCTACACCTTC. It encodes CASAKRGGAGYGYTF.

The chain is built from TRBV24-1 and TRBJ1-2; D not resolved. Per the germline V gene, CDR1 is KGHDR and CDR2 is SFDVKD. The CDR3 consists of 14 residues. Trimming removed 3 bases from V and 6 bases from J, with 13 bases in between. The CDR3 DNA follows: TGTGCCACCAGTGATGGGGTGGTTTCCCATGGCTACACCTTC. Translation gives CATSDGVVSHGYTF.

The chain has TRBV7-2 and TRBJ2-7; 9 nucleotides align to TRBD1. CDR1 is SGHTA and CDR2 is FQGNSA in the germline V gene. The V and J ends lost 5 bases and 1 base, in that order; junction bases with no gene match: 12. The CDR3 is 17 residues long. The DNA for the CDR3 is TGTGCCAGCAGCCCCCAGGGTGGGACAGGGCGGTCCTACGAGCAGTACTTC. Translating it yields CASSPQGGTGRSYEQYF.